This T cell receptor (beta chain) appears in the sequencing data of a study of blood T cells in healthy people across ages. Donor samples were obtained from healthy Caucasian individuals from Russia, aged about 6 to 95. V was pared by 1 base and J by 0 bases, with 7 bases between. Germline V gives CDR1 SNHLY, CDR2 FYNNEI. There are 16 residues in the CDR3. With a J-beta primer mix and a sample-barcoded 5' primer, a second PCR ran 7 to 11 cycles. TCRdb recomputed calls from the 5' RACE reads with MiXCR, one row per CDR3 protein. The sample consists of roughly 2 million distinct CDR3 sequences, less than 50% of them appearing once.

J is TRBJ1-6 and V is TRBV2, with D hard to call. This clonotype was sampled from a woman between 40 and 55 years old in good health. Sequencing used blood. CDR3 DNA sequence: TGTGCCAGCAGTGAAGTCAGGAGCTCCTATAATTCACCCCTCCACTTT. This gives the protein CASSEVRSSYNSPLHF.